This passage covers 11 T cell receptor beta chains from one sample sequenced in a study of T cells in Graves' hyperthyroidism and ophthalmopathy. Amplification targeted TCR beta CDR3 regions from RNA transcripts. HTBI primers were the set used in a first-round RT-PCR of the TCR CDR3. One entry per CDR3 protein, called by TCRdb with MiXCR from the multiplex PCR reads. The sample contains approximately 380,000 distinct CDR3 sequences, 15% to 20% of which appear only once. The source material was blood. The receptors were gathered from a woman aged 18-35 years with Graves' hyperthyroidism.

This clonotype was detected ten times or more. V usage is TRBV30 and J usage is TRBJ1-3; D remains unclear. CDR1 is GTSNPN and CDR2 is SVGIG in the germline V gene (reference sequence). The CDR3 totals 18 residues. V gave up 3 bases and J gave up 0 bases, with 21 bases separating them. The CDR3 region is CAWSGRLSQDRSGNTIYF. The CDR3, as DNA: TGTGCCTGGAGCGGAAGACTATCCCAAGATCGCTCTGGAAACACCATATATTTT. The full variable domain, with the rest looked up from reference TRBV30 and TRBJ1-3, is SQTIHQWPATLVQPVGSPLSLECTVEGTSNPNLYWYRQAAGRGLQLLFYSVGIGQISSEVPQNLSASRPQDRQFILSSKKLLLSDSGFYLCAWSGRLSQDRSGNTIYFGEGSWLTVV.

This clonotype appeared many times. The chain uses TRBV27 and TRBJ2-7, with 11 bases matching TRBD1. The CDR3 has 15 amino acids. V lost 3 bases to trimming and J lost 4 bases; unmatched junction nucleotides: 5. The germline gives CDR1 MNHEY, CDR2 SMNVEV (reference sequence). DNA of the CDR3: TGTGCCAGCAGTTTCCAGGGGACAGGGGGGTACGAGCAGTACTTC. Encoded protein: CASSFQGTGGYEQYF.

The chain is built from TRBV27 and TRBJ1-2; possibly TRBD1 for D (5 bases). Germline CDR1 reads MNHEY; CDR2 reads SMNVEV (reference sequence). The CDR3 has 15 amino acids. Trimming removed 5 bases at V and 5 bases at J, with 18 bases between. The chain's CDR3 is CASSPLERGAYGYTF. DNA of the CDR3: TGTGCCAGCAGTCCCCTGGAGAGAGGGGCGTATGGCTACACCTTC.

This clonotype came up many times. V gene TRBV7-9 combines with J gene TRBJ2-7; either TRBD1 or TRBD2 may supply D (5 bases each). The CDR3 covers 15 residues. CDR1 is SEHNR, CDR2 FQNEAQ, per germline (reference sequence). Trimming took off 5 bases at V and 1 base at J, with 15 bases between the two ends. CDR3 region: CASSLRGPKSYEQYF. CDR3 DNA sequence: TGTGCCAGCAGCCTCCGGGGACCTAAGTCCTACGAGCAGTACTTC.

This clonotype appeared many times. The chain uses TRBV12-3 or TRBV12-4 and TRBJ1-1, with a weak D call TRBD1 (6 bases). The CDR3 spans 14 residues. The V gene lost 0 bases and the J gene lost 3 bases, with 8 bases spanning the gap. The CDR3 loop is CASSLAGHHTEAFF. The CDR3 DNA reads as TGTGCCAGCAGTTTAGCGGGACATCACACTGAAGCTTTCTTT.

This chain connects TRBV10-3 to TRBJ2-7; 7 nucleotides agree with TRBD1. CDR3 size: 13 residues. The germline V gene encodes CDR1 ENHRY and CDR2 SYGVKD. V dropped 6 bases and J dropped 3; count of bases not matched to a gene: 5. The CDR3 DNA sequence: TGTGCCATCAGGAAGGACAGGTACTACGAGCAGTACTTC. Translation: CAIRKDRYYEQYF.

This clonotype was recorded many times. This sequence joins TRBV5-1 and TRBJ1-1; TRBD1 is a possible D gene (6 bases). V lost 6 bases, J lost 4 bases, and 22 bases lay in between. The CDR3 totals 16 residues. Germline values: CDR1 SGHRS, CDR2 YFSETQ. The CDR3 region is CASIGQGKTMGTEAFF. In DNA, the CDR3 is TGCGCCAGCATAGGGCAGGGGAAAACGATGGGCACTGAAGCTTTCTTT.

This clonotype was detected ten times or more. The rearrangement joins TRBV30 to TRBJ1-1; 7 bases fit TRBD1. V lost 3 bases and J lost 9; bases outside the gene matches: 10. Germline loops: CDR1 GTSNPN, CDR2 SVGIG (reference sequence). This CDR3 comprises 13 residues. This CDR3 is CAWRTPSTGKAFF. DNA for the CDR3: TGTGCCTGGAGGACGCCCTCGACAGGGAAAGCTTTCTTT.

The V gene is TRBV15, the J gene TRBJ2-7; 7 nucleotides line up with TRBD1. The CDR3 totals 14 residues. Germline loops: CDR1 LNHNV, CDR2 YYDKDF (reference sequence). The ends lost 4 bases at V and 2 bases at J; junction bases unmatched: 5. The CDR3 DNA follows: TGTGCCACCAGCAAACAAGGGGGCGCCTACGAGCAGTACTTC. Its translation is CATSKQGGAYEQYF. The full variable domain, its missing parts supplied by reference TRBV15 and TRBJ2-7, is DAMVIQNPRYQVTQFGKPVTLSCSQTLNHNVMYWYQQKSSQAPKLLFHYYDKDFNNEADTPDNFQSRRPNTSFCFLDIRSPGLGDTAMYLCATSKQGGAYEQYFGPGTRLTVT.

This clonotype was counted many times. The genes are TRBV7-6 and TRBJ2-7; D is perhaps TRBD2 (5 bases). The V end was cut by 6 bases, the J end by 2 bases, with 11 bases between. The CDR3 contains 13 residues. From germline, CDR1 is SGHVS and CDR2 FNYEAQ. The CDR3 protein is CASRAGGTYEQYF. The CDR3 DNA is TGTGCCAGCAGGGCGGGTGGCACCTACGAGCAGTACTTC. Using reference TRBV7-6 and TRBJ2-7 for the parts outside the CDR3, the full variable domain is GAGVSQSPRYKVTKRGQDVALRCDPISGHVSLYWYRQALGQGPEFLTYFNYEAQQDKSGLPNDRFSAERPEGSISTLTIQRTEQRDSAMYRCASRAGGTYEQYFGPGTRLTVT.

A note on this clonotype: One end of the junction is discordant with germline, which a read error may explain. V is TRBV9 and J is TRBJ2-5; 7 bases align to TRBD2. Germline CDR1 SGDLS, CDR2 YYNGEE. The length of the CDR3 is 15 residues. The CDR3 nucleotides read TGTGCCAGCAGCGCGTGGGGAGGGGCCAAAGAGACCAAGTACTTC. It is translated as CASSAWGGAKETKYF. The variable domain in full, with the rest retrieved from reference TRBV9 and TRBJ2-5, is DSGVTQTPKHLITATGQRVTLRCSPRSGDLSVYWYQQSLDQGLQFLIQYYNGEERAKGNILERFSAQQFPDLHSELNLSSLELGDSALYFCASSAWGGAKETKYFGPGTRLLVL.